This record looks at one T cell receptor (beta chain) sequence and its context. CDR1 is SQVTM, CDR2 ANQGSEA, per germline. The CDR3 is 12 residues long. V trimming: 6 bases; J trimming: 4 bases; junction bases outside the gene matches: 5. Individuals aged about 18 to 90 years were recruited from roughly 22 US areas. Recovered Cohort 3 donors showed two negative PCRs, clearance, or symptom resolution. The data originate from a study of blood T cell repertoires in COVID-19. Background on the study: Sources were T cells, B-cell-depleted T cells, or PBMCs; the material itself was cDNA or gDNA.

Data came from immunoSEQ multiplex PCR; TCRdb stores just in-frame clones and leaves some out. This table holds 110,000 to 150,000 clones, over 70% found once. The chain combines TRBV29-1 with TRBJ1-2; 7 bases align to TRBD1. What was sequenced was PBMCs or T cells enriched from blood (not recorded which). This sequence originates from a man in his fifties or sixties who had recovered from COVID-19. The CDR3 DNA follows: TGCAGCGTGACCCGACAGGGCTATGGCTACACCTTC. Protein sequence: CSVTRQGYGYTF.